This paragraph covers one TCR beta chain sequence. Its target is not known. The record originates from a study of OX40 agonist ivuxolimab in advanced cancers. Turning to the study itself: Mean age 60 years, range roughly 20 to 85; roughly 82% male. The eligibility criteria allowed prior anti-PD-1, anti-PD-L1 or anti-CTLA-4 therapy, and around 40% had some. Findings of the study overall: At 0.1 to 3.0 mg/kg and by week 6, clonal expansion occurred in CD4+ and CD8+ blood T cells.

Collection of blood occurred at baseline, at cycle 4 day 1, and at cycle 7 day 1. Libraries were prepared by immunoSEQ multiplex PCR; TCRdb keeps only in-frame clonotypes and omits some of them. The sample lists some 20,000 clones; 80% to 90% were seen once. The sequence was obtained from an adult with an advanced solid tumor such as melanoma, head and neck, liver or kidney cancer. This sample comprised CD4+ or CD8+ T cells sorted from blood, obtained in a trial of the OX40 agonist ivuxolimab.

DNA of the CDR3: TGTGCCGGCGATCCCGTACCCTCCGGACAGGCCCGGGGACTCGGAAACACCATATATTTT. Encoded protein: CAGDPVPSGQARGLGNTIYF. This chain uses TRBV30 with TRBJ1-3; 7 bases agree with TRBD1. The CDR3 has 20 amino acids. Per the germline V gene, CDR1 is GTSNPN and CDR2 is SVGIG (reference sequence). Trimming removed 8 bases from V and 4 bases from J; junction bases left unmatched: 29.